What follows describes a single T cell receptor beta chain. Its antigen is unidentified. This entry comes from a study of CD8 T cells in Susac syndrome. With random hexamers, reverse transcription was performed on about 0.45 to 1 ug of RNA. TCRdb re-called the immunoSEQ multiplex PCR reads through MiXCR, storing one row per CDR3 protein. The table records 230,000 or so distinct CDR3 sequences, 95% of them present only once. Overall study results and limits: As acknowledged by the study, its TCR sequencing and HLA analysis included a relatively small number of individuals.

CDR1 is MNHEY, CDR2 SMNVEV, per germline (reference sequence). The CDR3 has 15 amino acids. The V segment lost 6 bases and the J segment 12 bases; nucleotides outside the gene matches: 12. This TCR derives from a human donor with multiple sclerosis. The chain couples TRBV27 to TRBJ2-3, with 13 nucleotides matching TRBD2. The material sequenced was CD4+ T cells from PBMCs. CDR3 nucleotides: TGTGCCAGCAGCCCTGGACTAGCGGGAGCCCTTTCCCAGTATTTT. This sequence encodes CASSPGLAGALSQYF.